This T cell receptor beta chain was captured by sequencing in a study of OX40 agonist ivuxolimab in advanced cancers. Whole-study results and caveats: Expanded peripheral T cell antigen specificity was not determined.

Produced via immunoSEQ multiplex PCR; TCRdb's table is partial and in-frame only. This sample carries 70,000 to 90,000 clones, about 91% of them seen once, and the ten largest clones take more than 0.3%. CDR1 is SGHAT, CDR2 FQNNGV, per germline. The ends were cut back, 2 bases at V and 1 base at J, with 15 bases in the middle. CDR3 length: 16 residues. Worth noting for this clone: Its antigen remains unidentified.

The source was CD4+ or CD8+ T cells sorted from blood, collected in a trial of the OX40 agonist ivuxolimab. The receptor comes from an adult with an advanced solid tumor such as melanoma, head and neck, liver or kidney cancer. The V gene is TRBV11-2, the J gene TRBJ2-7; tentatively, D is TRBD1 (5 bases). Written as DNA, the CDR3 is TGTGCCAGCAGCTTACGGGTCTGGACAAGTTCCTACGAGCAGTACTTC. This translates into CASSLRVWTSSYEQYF.